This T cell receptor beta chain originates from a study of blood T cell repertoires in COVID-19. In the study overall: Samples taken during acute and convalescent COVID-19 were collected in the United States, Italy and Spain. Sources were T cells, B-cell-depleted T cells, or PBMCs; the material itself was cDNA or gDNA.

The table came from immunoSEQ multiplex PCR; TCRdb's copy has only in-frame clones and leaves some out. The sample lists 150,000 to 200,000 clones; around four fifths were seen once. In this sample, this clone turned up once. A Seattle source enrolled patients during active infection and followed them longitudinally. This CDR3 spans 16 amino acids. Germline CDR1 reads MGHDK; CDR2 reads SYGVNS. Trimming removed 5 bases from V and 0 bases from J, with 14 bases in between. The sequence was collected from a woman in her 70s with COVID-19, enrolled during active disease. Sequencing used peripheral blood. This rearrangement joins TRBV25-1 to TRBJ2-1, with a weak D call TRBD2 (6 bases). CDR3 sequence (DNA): TGTGCCAGCAGTCCAGCGGGCAGGAGCTCCTACAATGAGCAGTTCTTC. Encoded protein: CASSPAGRSSYNEQFF.